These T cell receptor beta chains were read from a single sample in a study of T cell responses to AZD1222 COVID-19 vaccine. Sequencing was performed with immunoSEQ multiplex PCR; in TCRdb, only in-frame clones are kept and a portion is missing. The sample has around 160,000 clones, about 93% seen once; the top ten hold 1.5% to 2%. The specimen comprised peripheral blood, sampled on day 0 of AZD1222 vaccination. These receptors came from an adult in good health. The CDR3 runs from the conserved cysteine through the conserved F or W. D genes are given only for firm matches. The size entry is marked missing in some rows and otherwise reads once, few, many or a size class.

CDR3aa: CASCGVVDNSPLHF
CDR3nt: TGTGCCAGCTGCGGGGTGGTGGATAATTCACCCCTCCACTTT
j_gene: TRBJ1-6
v_gene: TRBV2
d_gene: .
abundance: .

CDR3aa: CASSSPGGAKNIQYF
CDR3nt: TGTGCCAGCAGCTCCCCCGGGGGAGCCAAAAACATTCAGTACTTC
j_gene: TRBJ2-4
v_gene: TRBV7-8
d_gene: .
abundance: .

CDR3aa: CASSPTGWDYGYTF
CDR3nt: TGTGCCAGCAGCCCAACGGGGTGGGACTATGGCTACACCTTC
j_gene: TRBJ1-2
v_gene: TRBV2
d_gene: .
abundance: few

CDR3aa: CASSSSGGGRDNEQFF
CDR3nt: TGTGCCAGCAGTTCCTCAGGCGGCGGGAGGGACAATGAGCAGTTCTTC
j_gene: TRBJ2-1
v_gene: TRBV6-5
d_gene: TRBD2
abundance: .

CDR3aa: CASSYSPTGNSPLHF
CDR3nt: TGTGCCAGCAGTTACTCACCCACCGGTAATTCACCCCTCCACTTT
j_gene: TRBJ1-6
v_gene: TRBV6-5
d_gene: .
abundance: .

CDR3aa: CASSLGGRNQPQHF
CDR3nt: TGTGCCAGCAGCCTAGGGGGCAGAAATCAGCCCCAGCATTTT
j_gene: TRBJ1-5
v_gene: TRBV2
d_gene: TRBD1
abundance: .

CDR3aa: CASSSMGEGELFF
CDR3nt: TGTGCCAGCAGCTCAATGGGAGAGGGGGAGCTGTTTTTT
j_gene: TRBJ2-2
v_gene: TRBV7-3
d_gene: .
abundance: once

CDR3aa: CASRSYNEQFF
CDR3nt: TGTGCCAGCAGGTCTTACAATGAGCAGTTCTTC
j_gene: TRBJ2-1
v_gene: TRBV25-1
d_gene: .
abundance: .

CDR3aa: CASRRQGFGYTF
CDR3nt: TGTGCCAGCAGACGACAGGGATTCGGCTACACCTTC
j_gene: TRBJ1-2
v_gene: TRBV12-3/TRBV12-4
d_gene: TRBD1
abundance: .

CDR3aa: CASSLGAGDTEAFF
CDR3nt: TGTGCCAGCAGTCTGGGGGCGGGGGACACTGAAGCTTTCTTT
j_gene: TRBJ1-1
v_gene: TRBV2
d_gene: .
abundance: .

CDR3aa: CASSLGTNSYEQYF
CDR3nt: TGTGCCAGCAGCTTAGGGACTAACTCCTACGAGCAGTACTTC
j_gene: TRBJ2-7
v_gene: TRBV11-2
d_gene: .
abundance: .

CDR3aa: CASSLGLAGGTEQFF
CDR3nt: TGCGCCAGCAGCTTGGGTCTAGCGGGAGGTACTGAGCAGTTCTTC
j_gene: TRBJ2-1
v_gene: TRBV5-1
d_gene: TRBD2
abundance: .

CDR3aa: CASSEKGRIYGYTF
CDR3nt: TGTGCCAGCAGTGAAAAAGGCAGGATCTATGGCTACACCTTC
j_gene: TRBJ1-2
v_gene: TRBV6-1
d_gene: .
abundance: .

CDR3aa: CAWSVQGTNYGYTF
CDR3nt: TGTGCCTGGAGTGTCCAGGGAACTAACTATGGCTACACCTTC
j_gene: TRBJ1-2
v_gene: TRBV30
d_gene: .
abundance: .

CDR3aa: CASSLATGPKNIQYF
CDR3nt: TGTGCCAGCAGCTTAGCGACAGGGCCCAAAAACATTCAGTACTTC
j_gene: TRBJ2-4
v_gene: TRBV7-9
d_gene: TRBD1
abundance: .

CDR3aa: CASSPAAEPGTEAFF
CDR3nt: TGTGCCAGCAGCCCAGCTGCGGAACCGGGGACTGAAGCTTTCTTT
j_gene: TRBJ1-1
v_gene: TRBV7-9
d_gene: .
abundance: .

CDR3aa: CASSLVRGNQPQHF
CDR3nt: TGTGCCAGCAGTTTGGTGCGAGGCAATCAGCCCCAGCATTTT
j_gene: TRBJ1-5
v_gene: TRBV27
d_gene: .
abundance: .

CDR3aa: CATESSGTTYNEQFF
CDR3nt: TGTGCCACCGAGAGCTCCGGGACAACCTACAATGAGCAGTTCTTC
j_gene: TRBJ2-1
v_gene: TRBV24-1
d_gene: .
abundance: .

CDR3aa: CASRRGDGYGYTF
CDR3nt: TGTGCCAGCAGGAGAGGGGATGGCTATGGCTACACCTTC
j_gene: TRBJ1-2
v_gene: TRBV9
d_gene: .
abundance: .

CDR3aa: CASMRDFSYNSPLHF
CDR3nt: TGTGCCAGCATGAGAGATTTCTCCTATAATTCACCCCTCCACTTT
j_gene: TRBJ1-6
v_gene: TRBV6-5
d_gene: .
abundance: .

CDR3aa: CASRSGGNNSPLHF
CDR3nt: TGCGCCAGCAGATCCGGGGGGAACAATTCACCCCTCCACTTT
j_gene: TRBJ1-6
v_gene: TRBV5-1
d_gene: .
abundance: .

CDR3aa: CASTPDSGNTIYF
CDR3nt: TGTGCCAGCACTCCGGACTCTGGAAACACCATATATTTT
j_gene: TRBJ1-3
v_gene: TRBV3-1/TRBV3-2
d_gene: .
abundance: .

CDR3aa: CASSLLAGGQGDTQYF
CDR3nt: TGCGCCAGCAGCTTACTAGCGGGGGGGCAGGGAGATACGCAGTATTTT
j_gene: TRBJ2-3
v_gene: TRBV5-1
d_gene: TRBD2
abundance: .

CDR3aa: CASSLALQYNEQFF
CDR3nt: TGCGCCAGCAGCTTGGCTCTCCAGTACAATGAGCAGTTCTTC
j_gene: TRBJ2-1
v_gene: TRBV5-1
d_gene: .
abundance: .

CDR3aa: CASSGLGGYNEQFF
CDR3nt: TGTGCCAGCAGCGGCCTTGGGGGCTACAATGAGCAGTTCTTC
j_gene: TRBJ2-1
v_gene: TRBV7-8
d_gene: .
abundance: .

CDR3aa: CASSKGLADYEQYF
CDR3nt: TGTGCCAGCAGCAAGGGACTAGCAGATTACGAGCAGTACTTC
j_gene: TRBJ2-7
v_gene: TRBV11-2
d_gene: TRBD2
abundance: .

CDR3aa: CASSEMTSGSSEQFF
CDR3nt: TGTGCCAGCAGTGAAATGACTAGCGGGAGCTCTGAGCAGTTCTTC
j_gene: TRBJ2-1
v_gene: TRBV6-1
d_gene: TRBD2
abundance: .

CDR3aa: CATSDSQGAADTQYF
CDR3nt: TGTGCCACCAGTGATTCACAGGGGGCGGCGGATACGCAGTATTTT
j_gene: TRBJ2-3
v_gene: TRBV24-1
d_gene: TRBD1
abundance: .